This TCR beta chain originates from a study of cytomegalovirus exposure and HLA in healthy donors. Study outcomes and limitations: Overall, approximately 150 TCR beta chains were annotated as cytomegalovirus-associated.

Trimming took 2 bases from V and 1 from J, leaving 11 bases between them. The CDR3 totals 15 residues. Germline V lookup: CDR1 SNHLY, CDR2 FYNNEI. Produced via immunoSEQ multiplex PCR; TCRdb's table is partial and in-frame only. The sample has 200,000 to 300,000 clones, roughly 87% seen once. While the first cohort had 600 to 750 subjects, the donors belonged to the separate validation cohort of about 120 subjects. Comments on this clone: Its matching antigen is unknown.

This TCR derives from a man aged 18 to 29 in good health and CMV-seropositive. The V gene is TRBV2, the J gene TRBJ1-2; no clear D. What was sequenced was PBMCs. CDR3 sequence (DNA): TGTGCCAGCAGTGAACACGGGCTCGGTAACTATGGCTACACCTTC. Protein sequence: CASSEHGLGNYGYTF.